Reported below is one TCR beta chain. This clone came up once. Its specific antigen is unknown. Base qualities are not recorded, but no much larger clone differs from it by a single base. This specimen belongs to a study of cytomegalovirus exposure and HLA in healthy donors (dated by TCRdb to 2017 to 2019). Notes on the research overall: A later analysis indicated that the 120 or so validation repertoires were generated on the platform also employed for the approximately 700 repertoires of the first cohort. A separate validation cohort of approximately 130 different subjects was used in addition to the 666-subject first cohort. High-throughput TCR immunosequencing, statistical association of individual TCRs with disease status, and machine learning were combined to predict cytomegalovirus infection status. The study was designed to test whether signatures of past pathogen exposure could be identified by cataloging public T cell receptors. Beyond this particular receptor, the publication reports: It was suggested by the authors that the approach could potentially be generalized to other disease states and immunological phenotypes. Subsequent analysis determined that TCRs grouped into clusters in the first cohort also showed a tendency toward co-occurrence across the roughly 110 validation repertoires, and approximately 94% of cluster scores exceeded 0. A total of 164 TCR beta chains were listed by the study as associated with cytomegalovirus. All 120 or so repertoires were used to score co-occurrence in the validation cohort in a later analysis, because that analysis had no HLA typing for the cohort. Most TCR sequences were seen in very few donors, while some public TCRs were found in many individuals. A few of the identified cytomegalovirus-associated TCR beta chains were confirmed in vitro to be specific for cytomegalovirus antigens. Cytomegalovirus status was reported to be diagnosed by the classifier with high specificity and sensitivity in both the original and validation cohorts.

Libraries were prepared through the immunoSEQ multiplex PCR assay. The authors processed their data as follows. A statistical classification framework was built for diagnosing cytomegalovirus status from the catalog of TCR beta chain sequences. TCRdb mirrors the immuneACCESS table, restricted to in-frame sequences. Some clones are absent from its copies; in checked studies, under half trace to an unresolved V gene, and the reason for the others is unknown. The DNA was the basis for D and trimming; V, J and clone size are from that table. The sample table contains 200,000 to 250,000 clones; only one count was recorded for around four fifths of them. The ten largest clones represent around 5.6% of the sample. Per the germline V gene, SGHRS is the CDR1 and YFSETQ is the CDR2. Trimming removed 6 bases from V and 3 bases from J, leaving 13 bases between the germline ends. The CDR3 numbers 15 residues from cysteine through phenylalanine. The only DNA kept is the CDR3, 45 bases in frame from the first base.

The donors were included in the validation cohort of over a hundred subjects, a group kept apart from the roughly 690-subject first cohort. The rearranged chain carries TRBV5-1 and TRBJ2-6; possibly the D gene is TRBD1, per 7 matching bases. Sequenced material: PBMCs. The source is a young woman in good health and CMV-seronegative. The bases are TGCGCCAGCACCCCAGGGGGGCTTGGGGCCAACGTCCTGACTTTC. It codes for CASTPGGLGANVLTF.